The 10 T cell receptor beta chains given below trace back to one sample, sequenced in a study of cytomegalovirus exposure and HLA in healthy donors. The primer mix had 60 Vbeta and 13 Jbeta primers. This table comes from immunoSEQ multiplex PCR, and its TCRdb copy is limited to in-frame clones, with some not included. Among fewer than 140,000 clones listed, more than 60% were seen once. The sequenced material came from PBMCs. These receptors all come from a woman aged 45-65 years in good health and CMV-seropositive.

The chain joins TRBV7-2 to TRBJ1-1; 8 bases are shared with TRBD1. This CDR3 comprises 15 residues. The ends lost 5 bases at V and 2 bases at J; junction bases unmatched: 7. CDR1 SGHTA and CDR2 FQGNSA come from the germline V gene. The CDR3 DNA sequence: TGTGCCAGCAGCGCACAGGGGGGGGGAAACACTGAAGCTTTCTTT. It specifies CASSAQGGGNTEAFF.

The chain has TRBV7-2 and TRBJ2-7; D remains ambiguous. Germline CDR1 is SGHTA and CDR2 is FQGNSA. Trimming cost V 5 bases and J 2 bases, with 16 bases left between them. This CDR3 region has 15 residues. CDR3 DNA sequence: TGTGCCAGCAGCCTAGTCCGGGTACCTACCTACGAGCAGTACTTC. This encodes CASSLVRVPTYEQYF. Full variable domain (remainder filled in from reference TRBV7-2 and TRBJ2-7): GAGVSQSPSNKVTEKGKDVELRCDPISGHTALYWYRQSLGQGLEFLIYFQGNSAPDKSGLPSDRFSAERTGGSVSTLTIQRTQQEDSAVYLCASSLVRVPTYEQYFGPGTRLTVT.

This clone was found once. The junction departs from germline at one end; a sequencing error may be responsible. Other nucleotide sequences in the sample specify the same CDR3. This chain links TRBV7-9 with TRBJ1-1; D call uncertain. This CDR3 has 12 residues. The germline gives CDR1 SEHNR, CDR2 FQNEAQ (reference sequence). CDR3 nucleotides: TGTTCCAGCAGCCCTCGGAACACTGAAGCTTTCTTT. It is translated as CSSSPRNTEAFF.

The chain joins TRBV5-4 to TRBJ2-7; 8 nucleotides align to TRBD1. CDR1 is SGHNT and CDR2 is YYREEE in the germline V gene (reference sequence). With V trimmed by 4 bases and J by 0 bases, 6 bases remained unmatched. This CDR3 is 15 amino acids long. CDR3 in DNA: TGTGCCAGCAGCCCACCGGGACAGGACTCCTACGAGCAGTACTTC. It codes for CASSPPGQDSYEQYF.

V is TRBV5-4 and J is TRBJ2-3, with 8 positions matching TRBD2. The length of the CDR3 is 15 residues. CDR1 and CDR2 (germline): SGHNT, YYREEE (reference sequence). Losses at the gene ends were 5 bases for V and 5 bases for J; bases not matched to a gene: 10. The CDR3 spells CASRLSGAGGDTQYF. The CDR3 nucleotides are TGTGCCAGCAGACTTAGCGGGGCGGGGGGAGATACGCAGTATTTT.

Comments on this clone: Germline is not matched at one junction end, which may reflect a read error. The chain carries TRBV7-9 and TRBJ1-1; D gene uncertain. The germline CDR1 and CDR2 sequences are SEHNR and FQNEAQ (reference sequence). This CDR3 contains 12 residues. CDR3: CSSSFEATEAFF. CDR3 DNA sequence: TGTTCCAGCAGCTTTGAGGCGACTGAAGCTTTCTTT.

The chain carries TRBV28 and TRBJ2-5; D is undetermined. The DNA end favors TRBJ2-7, so the J call may be wrong. The CDR3 length is 14 residues. CDR1 MDHEN and CDR2 SYDVKM come from the germline V gene. The CDR3 DNA follows: TGTGCCAGCAGTTTATCCTCGTTCACCTACGAGCAGTACTTC. This translates into CASSLSSFTYEQYF.

The chain is built from TRBV5-1 and TRBJ2-3; 11 bases fit TRBD1. In germline, CDR1 is SGHRS, CDR2 YFSETQ. The CDR3 has 15 residues. Trimming took 4 bases from V and 2 from J; bases not matched to a gene: 3. The CDR3 DNA is TGCGCCAGCAGCCGGACAGGGGGCACCACAGATACGCAGTATTTT. Translation: CASSRTGGTTDTQYF.

This clone was seen only once. The chain carries TRBV19 and TRBJ1-6, with 10 bases matching TRBD1. This CDR3 region has 17 residues. Germline loops: CDR1 LNHDA, CDR2 SQIVND (reference sequence). Germline trimming cut 4 bases from V and 6 bases from J; bases unmatched to any gene: 9. The CDR3 DNA is TGTGCCAGTAGTACCATCTGGACAGGGGGTACTAATTCACCCCTCCACTTT. Translation gives CASSTIWTGGTNSPLHF.

The rearrangement uses TRBV7-2 and TRBJ2-2, with D unclear. This CDR3 is 13 amino acids long. Trimming removed 5 bases at V and 0 bases at J, with 4 bases between. Germline lookup yields CDR1 SGHTA and CDR2 FQGNSA. The CDR3 region is CASSRANTGELFF. CDR3 DNA: TGTGCCAGCAGCCGGGCGAACACCGGGGAGCTGTTTTTT.